A selection of T cell receptor beta chains follows, all from one sample in a study of T cell responses to AZD1222 COVID-19 vaccine. Sequenced by immunoSEQ multiplex PCR; TCRdb stores in-frame clones only, minus some. The sample yields roughly 79,000 clones, roughly 94% seen once. The source was peripheral blood, collected on day 0 of MenACWY control vaccination. These receptors originate from an adult in good health. Both conserved end residues are part of each CDR3. Each record gives: V gene, D gene, J gene, clone size, CDR3 protein, CDR3 DNA. The D gene is left open where the match is weak. Part of the rows lack a size; the others show once, few, many or a class for expanded clones.

V: TRBV18
D: TRBD1
J: TRBJ1-2
size: .
CDR3: CASSPGDRAFFSGYTF
DNA: TGTGCCAGCTCACCAGGGGACAGGGCCTTCTTCAGTGGCTACACCTTC

V: TRBV6-1
D: .
J: TRBJ1-6
size: .
CDR3: CASSAPAVAPNSPLHF
DNA: TGTGCCAGCAGTGCCCCGGCCGTGGCTCCTAATTCACCCCTCCACTTT

V: TRBV20-1
D: .
J: TRBJ2-5
size: .
CDR3: CSASPGWLETQYF
DNA: TGCAGTGCTAGTCCCGGTTGGTTGGAGACCCAGTACTTC

V: TRBV6-2/TRBV6-3
D: .
J: TRBJ2-5
size: .
CDR3: CASSIRAAAQYF
DNA: TGTGCCAGCAGCATAAGGGCAGCGGCCCAGTACTTC

V: TRBV6-2/TRBV6-3
D: TRBD2
J: TRBJ2-3
size: .
CDR3: CASSPRGTDTQYF
DNA: TGTGCCAGCAGCCCGCGGGGGACAGATACGCAGTATTTT

V: TRBV9
D: .
J: TRBJ1-2
size: .
CDR3: CASSVALNYGYTF
DNA: TGTGCCAGCAGCGTAGCCCTTAACTATGGCTACACCTTC

V: TRBV3-1/TRBV3-2
D: .
J: TRBJ1-1
size: .
CDR3: CASSQGGDIQAFF
DNA: TGTGCCAGCAGCCAAGGGGGGGACATTCAAGCTTTCTTT

V: TRBV28
D: .
J: TRBJ2-7
size: .
CDR3: CASSLPGGHEQYF
DNA: TGTGCCAGCAGTTTACCCGGGGGCCACGAGCAGTACTTC

V: TRBV13
D: .
J: TRBJ2-7
size: .
CDR3: CASSLSSYEQYF
DNA: TGTGCCAGCAGCTTGAGCTCCTACGAGCAGTACTTC

V: TRBV10-3
D: .
J: TRBJ2-7
size: .
CDR3: CATTGGDAYEQYF
DNA: TGTGCCACCACGGGCGGGGACGCCTACGAGCAGTACTTC

V: TRBV27
D: .
J: TRBJ1-6
size: few
CDR3: CASSFQNSPLHF
DNA: TGTGCCAGCAGTTTTCAGAATTCACCCCTCCACTTT

V: TRBV9
D: .
J: TRBJ1-4
size: .
CDR3: CASSVGLSSSNEKLFF
DNA: TGTGCCAGCAGCGTAGGGTTATCCTCCAGTAATGAAAAACTGTTTTTT

V: TRBV23-1
D: .
J: TRBJ1-3
size: .
CDR3: CASSPTRRDTYFSGNTIYF
DNA: TGCGCCAGCAGCCCCACCCGCCGGGACACTTATTTCTCTGGAAACACCATATATTTT

V: TRBV5-5
D: .
J: TRBJ2-5
size: .
CDR3: CASSLSVTPQETQYF
DNA: TGTGCCAGCAGCTTGTCCGTAACCCCGCAAGAGACCCAGTACTTC

V: TRBV19
D: .
J: TRBJ1-2
size: .
CDR3: CASSLESGFQGRYGYTF
DNA: TGTGCCAGTAGCCTAGAGTCTGGGTTTCAGGGTCGTTATGGCTACACCTTC

V: TRBV5-1
D: .
J: TRBJ1-1
size: once
CDR3: CASSLGEGWGTEAFF
DNA: TGCGCCAGCAGCTTGGGAGAGGGATGGGGCACTGAAGCTTTCTTT

V: TRBV15
D: .
J: TRBJ2-7
size: .
CDR3: CATRKETDSYEQYF
DNA: TGTGCCACCAGAAAAGAAACAGACTCCTACGAGCAGTACTTC

V: TRBV2
D: .
J: TRBJ2-7
size: once
CDR3: CASSQGVSYEQYF
DNA: TGTGCCAGCAGCCAGGGTGTCTCCTACGAGCAGTACTTC

V: TRBV3-1/TRBV3-2
D: .
J: TRBJ1-6
size: few
CDR3: CASSLRQGRYNSPLHF
DNA: TGTGCCAGCAGCCTCCGGCAGGGCCGGTATAATTCACCCCTCCACTTT

V: TRBV6-4
D: TRBD1
J: TRBJ1-2
size: .
CDR3: CASSDAAGGNYGYTF
DNA: TGTGCCAGCAGTGACGCGGCAGGGGGGAACTATGGCTACACCTTC

V: TRBV6-6
D: .
J: TRBJ2-7
size: .
CDR3: CASRGPGYEQYF
DNA: TGTGCCAGCAGGGGCCCGGGATACGAGCAGTACTTC

V: TRBV7-2
D: .
J: TRBJ2-5
size: .
CDR3: CASSRWSSPDRQETQYF
DNA: TGTGCCAGCAGCCGTTGGTCTTCACCGGATAGACAAGAGACCCAGTACTTC

V: TRBV7-2
D: .
J: TRBJ1-5
size: .
CDR3: CASSLTGSQPQHF
DNA: TGTGCCAGCAGCTTGACTGGGAGTCAGCCCCAGCATTTT

V: TRBV3-1/TRBV3-2
D: .
J: TRBJ2-6
size: .
CDR3: CASSQGRRSATGANVLTF
DNA: TGTGCCAGCAGCCAAGGGCGGAGGTCGGCTACTGGGGCCAACGTCCTGACTTTC

V: TRBV7-2
D: .
J: TRBJ2-3
size: .
CDR3: CASSPPGGGLSTDTQYF
DNA: TGTGCCAGCAGCCCCCCCGGTGGGGGGCTAAGCACAGATACGCAGTATTTT

V: TRBV7-6
D: TRBD1
J: TRBJ2-7
size: .
CDR3: CASSHRDRVYEQYF
DNA: TGTGCCAGCAGCCACCGGGACAGGGTCTACGAGCAGTACTTC

V: TRBV13
D: TRBD1
J: TRBJ1-1
size: few
CDR3: CASSSSINTGVHTEAFF
DNA: TGTGCCAGCAGCTCTAGTATTAATACAGGGGTTCACACTGAAGCTTTCTTT

V: TRBV7-2
D: .
J: TRBJ2-2
size: once
CDR3: CASSPLGQNTGELFF
DNA: TGTGCCAGCAGCCCTTTGGGACAGAACACCGGGGAGCTGTTTTTT

V: TRBV5-1
D: TRBD2
J: TRBJ2-1
size: .
CDR3: CASSLLLAGESNEQFF
DNA: TGCGCCAGCAGCTTGCTACTAGCGGGAGAATCCAATGAGCAGTTCTTC

V: TRBV28
D: .
J: TRBJ2-5
size: .
CDR3: CASSFRQGGSEETQYF
DNA: TGTGCCAGCAGTTTCCGGCAGGGTGGGAGCGAAGAGACCCAGTACTTC

V: TRBV5-1
D: .
J: TRBJ2-7
size: .
CDR3: CASSLISHRPEQYF
DNA: TGCGCCAGCAGCTTGATCTCCCACCGCCCCGAGCAGTACTTC

V: TRBV9
D: TRBD1
J: TRBJ2-5
size: once
CDR3: CASSGGQGAWETQYF
DNA: TGTGCCAGCAGCGGAGGACAGGGGGCCTGGGAGACCCAGTACTTC

V: TRBV6-2/TRBV6-3
D: .
J: TRBJ1-1
size: few
CDR3: CASSYLQGEMNTEAFF
DNA: TGTGCCAGCAGTTACCTACAGGGAGAAATGAACACTGAAGCTTTCTTT

V: TRBV7-2
D: .
J: TRBJ2-1
size: .
CDR3: CASSLDPSSYNEQFF
DNA: TGTGCCAGCAGCTTAGACCCGAGCTCCTACAATGAGCAGTTCTTC

V: TRBV2
D: .
J: TRBJ2-1
size: .
CDR3: CASSRLEGIDEQFF
DNA: TGTGCCAGCAGTCGTCTTGAGGGGATCGATGAGCAGTTCTTC

V: TRBV11-2
D: TRBD1
J: TRBJ2-3
size: .
CDR3: CASRRPGQGTTDTQYF
DNA: TGTGCCAGCAGGCGTCCGGGACAGGGAACCACAGATACGCAGTATTTT

V: TRBV18
D: .
J: TRBJ2-7
size: .
CDR3: CASSPGTSSEQYF
DNA: TGTGCCAGCTCACCAGGGACTTCGAGCGAGCAGTACTTC

V: TRBV7-2
D: .
J: TRBJ1-1
size: once
CDR3: CASSLLAWTEAFF
DNA: TGTGCCAGCAGCTTATTGGCGTGGACTGAAGCTTTCTTT

V: TRBV27
D: TRBD2
J: TRBJ2-2
size: .
CDR3: CASSSGTSGSSGELFF
DNA: TGTGCCAGCAGTTCCGGGACTAGCGGGAGTTCCGGGGAGCTGTTTTTT

V: TRBV28
D: .
J: TRBJ1-2
size: .
CDR3: CASEESVQGNGYTF
DNA: TGTGCCAGCGAGGAGAGCGTCCAGGGCAATGGCTACACCTTC